This is a list of T cell receptor beta chains from one sample in a study of cytomegalovirus exposure and HLA in healthy donors. Clones were read by immunoSEQ multiplex PCR, and TCRdb kept only the in-frame ones, dropping some. The data hold around 91,000 clones, with around 60% observed a single time. What was sequenced was PBMCs. The receptors originated from a man aged 55-75 years in good health and CMV-seronegative. The CDR3 runs from the conserved cysteine through the conserved F or W. Fields, in order: J gene, V gene, clone size, D gene, CDR3 DNA, CDR3 protein. A D gene is named only where the DNA matches it firmly. Size is stated for part of the rows, as once, few or many counts, or as a class when the clone is expanded.

TRBJ2-7 | TRBV9 | . | . | TGTGCCAGCAGCGTTCACTGGGGCCTTGCCTACGAGCAGTACTTC | CASSVHWGLAYEQYF
TRBJ2-3 | TRBV7-2 | . | TRBD2 | TGTGCCAGCAGCTTAGGGGGGCGAGGACTAGCAACAGATACGCAGTATTTT | CASSLGGRGLATDTQYF
TRBJ1-6 | TRBV4-1 | few | . | TGCGCCAGCAGCCAAGCGCGGGATTCACCCCTCCACTTT | CASSQARDSPLHF
TRBJ2-7 | TRBV6-5 | . | TRBD2 | TGTGCCAGCACTCGGGAGGGGTGGGAGCAGTACTTC | CASTREGWEQYF
TRBJ2-5 | TRBV7-6 | . | TRBD2 | TGTGCCAGCCGGAGGACTAGCGGGGAAGAGACCCAGTACTTC | CASRRTSGEETQYF
TRBJ2-5 | TRBV15 | . | . | TGTGCCACCAGCAGGGACCTCGGGGGAATAGAGACCCAGTACTTC | CATSRDLGGIETQYF
TRBJ2-5 | TRBV2 | . | TRBD2 | TGTGCCACCCCGCTCGAGCTTACAGCGGGAGAGTACCAAGAGACCCAGTACTTC | CATPLELTAGEYQETQYF
TRBJ2-7 | TRBV29-1 | . | TRBD1 | TGCAGCGTGACAGGGGATCAAAGTCGAAGCTCCTACGAGCAGTACTTC | CSVTGDQSRSSYEQYF
TRBJ1-6 | TRBV19 | . | TRBD1 | TGTGCCGCTCAAGGGACAGGCCTTAATTCACCCCTCCACTTT | CAAQGTGLNSPLHF
TRBJ2-7 | TRBV14 | . | . | TGTGCCAGCAGCGTATCGCCCCAGGGCGAGCAGTACTTC | CASSVSPQGEQYF
TRBJ1-4 | TRBV2 | . | TRBD1 | TGTGCCAGCAGTGATGGGGCAGGGGGAAGTATGTCTGAAAAACTGTTTTTT | CASSDGAGGSMSEKLFF
TRBJ2-7 | TRBV29-1 | . | . | TGCAGCGTTGGGCTAGCCTACGAGCAGTACTTC | CSVGLAYEQYF
TRBJ2-1 | TRBV5-1 | . | TRBD1 | TGCGCCAGCAGACGGGACAGCTCCTCCTACAATGAGCAGTTCTTC | CASRRDSSSYNEQFF
TRBJ2-1 | TRBV10-1 | . | . | TGCGCCAGCAGTGACGCGAGCATTGGGCAGTTCTTC | CASSDASIGQFF
TRBJ2-7 | TRBV14 | few | . | TGTGCCAGCAGCCAAGGACCAGACTACTACGAGCAGTACTTC | CASSQGPDYYEQYF
TRBJ2-7 | TRBV18 | . | . | TGTGCCAGCTCATCATTAGGGAGCTCCTACGAGCAGTACTTC | CASSSLGSSYEQYF
TRBJ2-3 | TRBV7-3 | . | TRBD1 | TGTGCCAGCAGCCCACAGACAGGGTTTACAGATACGCAGTATTTT | CASSPQTGFTDTQYF
TRBJ2-1 | TRBV7-8 | . | . | TGTGCCAGCAGCCTAAGTTTCTTTGAGCAGTTCTTC | CASSLSFFEQFF
TRBJ1-1 | TRBV5-1 | . | TRBD1 | TGCGCCAGCAGCCCCCCCGGACAGGGGGCTCTGAACACTGAAGCTTTCTTT | CASSPPGQGALNTEAFF
TRBJ2-7 | TRBV7-7 | . | TRBD2 | TGTGCTAGCAGCCCGGGACTAGCGCCCTACGAGCAGTACTTC | CASSPGLAPYEQYF
TRBJ1-5 | TRBV5-1 | . | . | TGCGCCAGCAGCTGGCGGAGGGAGTGGGGCAATCAGCCCCAGCATTTT | CASSWRREWGNQPQHF
TRBJ2-3 | TRBV9 | . | . | TGTGCCAGCAGCGTAGATTCCGCAGGCTCCACAGATACGCAGTATTTT | CASSVDSAGSTDTQYF
TRBJ2-1 | TRBV2 | . | TRBD2 | TGTGCCAGCAGACGAGCGGGAGGGACCTACAATGAGCAGTTCTTC | CASRRAGGTYNEQFF
TRBJ2-4 | TRBV5-4 | few | . | TGTGCCAGCAGCTTGTTGGGTAAAGGGGGAAACATTCAGTACTTC | CASSLLGKGGNIQYF
TRBJ2-5 | TRBV12-5 | . | . | TGTGCTAGTGGTTTTTCCGAACCCCGCTCTGAGCAGTACTTC | CASGFSEPRSEQYF
TRBJ1-2 | TRBV19 | . | TRBD1 | TGTGCCAGTAGTTTTCAGGGGGCGGACTATGGCTACACCTTC | CASSFQGADYGYTF
TRBJ1-2 | TRBV27 | . | TRBD1 | TGTGCCAGCAGTTTATTCGCCAGGGGGCAAGTTGGCTACACCTTC | CASSLFARGQVGYTF
TRBJ1-2 | TRBV14 | . | . | TGTGCCAGCAGCCAAGATATGGAGGGAGGCTACACCTTC | CASSQDMEGGYTF
TRBJ2-1 | TRBV6-4 | few | . | TGTGCCAGCAGTGACTCTCAGGGTGGGCACAATGAGCAGTTCTTC | CASSDSQGGHNEQFF
TRBJ2-2 | TRBV30 | . | TRBD1 | TGTGCCTGGAGTGTGGGGACAGGGGGCGGGTTGGGGGAGCTGTTTTTT | CAWSVGTGGGLGELFF
TRBJ1-5 | TRBV27 | . | . | TGTGCCAGCAGTCAGGCGGGAAGTGGTCAGCCCCAGCATTTT | CASSQAGSGQPQHF
TRBJ2-5 | TRBV5-4 | few | . | TGTGCCAGCAGCCTGGAACAGATTGCAGGGAAGGAGACCCAGTACTTC | CASSLEQIAGKETQYF
TRBJ2-2 | TRBV27 | . | TRBD2 | TGTGCCAGCAGTCACGAGGGACTAGCGGGGAACACCGGGGAGCTGTTTTTT | CASSHEGLAGNTGELFF
TRBJ2-1 | TRBV29-1 | few | . | TGCAGCGCGGAGGTACCCGGAACGTTCAATGAGCAGTTCTTC | CSAEVPGTFNEQFF
TRBJ1-6 | TRBV5-5 | . | . | TGTGCCAGCAGCTTAGTTGCGGGGAACAGATCACCCCTCCACTTT | CASSLVAGNRSPLHF
TRBJ2-7 | TRBV10-2 | . | TRBD1 | TGCGCCAGCACACGACAGGGGCCCTACGAGCAGTACTTC | CASTRQGPYEQYF
TRBJ2-2 | TRBV7-9 | . | . | TGTGCCAGCAGCTTAGCTCTAGCTAAAGGCGGGGAGCTGTTTTTT | CASSLALAKGGELFF
TRBJ1-4 | TRBV6-4 | . | . | TGTGCCAGCGGAAACAGGGAAACTAATGAAAAACTGTTTTTT | CASGNRETNEKLFF
TRBJ2-3 | TRBV10-1 | . | TRBD2 | TGCGCCAGCACTCAAGCGGGGGGAAGCACAGATACGCAGTATTTT | CASTQAGGSTDTQYF